The TCR beta chain described here comes from a study of blood T cell repertoires in COVID-19. Across the study: Italy, Spain and the United States were the sources of the convalescent and acute COVID-19 samples. From T cells, B-cell-depleted T cells, or PBMCs came the material, which was cDNA or gDNA.

In the original analysis: Estimation of nucleated cell counts was performed using reference gene primer amplification. This table comes from immunoSEQ multiplex PCR, and its TCRdb copy is limited to in-frame clones, with some not included. For V, J and clone size, that table is used; D and trimming come from the DNA. The top ten hold around 4.2% of the sample, which has tens of thousands of clones, around 96% seen once. V gave up 2 bases and J gave up 0 bases, with 9 bases separating them. Germline V gene lookup returns CDR1 SEHNR and CDR2 FQNEAQ (reference sequence). This CDR3 is built from 15 residues.

The rearrangement uses TRBV7-9 and TRBJ2-3; no definite D call. The sequenced sample was peripheral blood. The origin of this receptor is a human donor with active COVID-19. The donor label of this sample is uncertain. The CDR3 reads CASSLTSSSTDTQYF. As DNA, the CDR3 is TGTGCCAGCAGCTTAACATCGTCTAGCACAGATACGCAGTATTTT.